Detailed here is one TCR beta chain. Its specific antigen is unknown. It has no much larger one-base neighbor in the sample; base qualities were not kept. For repertoire sequencing, the TCR beta CDR3 regions were amplified from RNA transcripts. The first round was an RT-PCR using HTBI primers with the Qiagen OneStep RT-PCR kit, and this first round was followed by a second-round multiplex PCR, then size selection and purification. The libraries underwent paired-end sequencing with 100 bp reads on an Illumina HiSeq2000. The authors processed their data as follows. Reads were processed with SOAPnuke, discarding reads with adapters, uncalled bases, mean Phred below 15, or no exact constant-primer or identifier match. COPE v1.2.5 was used to merge the high-quality paired reads. Each unique nucleotide sequence was treated as a clonotype, and MiTCR v1.1 was used to align the clonotypes to the IMGT TRB V, D and J references. The analysis was limited to V-J combinations with a frequency above 0.0001, which together covered roughly 99% of the repertoires. A TCR clonal expansion and chaos score per V-J combination was defined as the ratio of F50 clonal expansion to chaos observed in the TCRdist matrix. Welch's t-statistics and random forest were used to reduce the features to approximately 13 V-J combinations, which were then used as input to a naive Bayes classifier. The Morisita-Horn index was used to measure how similar the thyroid and blood repertoires were. Clones were called with MiXCR by TCRdb after fastp trimmed the public reads at Q25, and only in-frame beta chains were retained. Rows are combined by CDR3 protein, so each entry shows the most common genes and DNA. These V and J calls are TCRdb output, not the study's own analysis. The sample table shows around 1,000,000 distinct CDR3 sequences, and about 40% are seen once. The leading ten clones occupy more than 9.5% of the sample.

This record belongs to a study of Graves' ophthalmopathy and Graves' hyperthyroidism (dated by TCRdb to the late 2010s). Study-level background: Stable hyperthyroidism was defined as no progression to ophthalmopathy within 18 months of follow-up. TCR beta repertoire signatures were used to distinguish Graves' ophthalmopathy from Graves' hyperthyroidism and to predict progression to ophthalmopathy. In total, around 140 blood samples were TCR-sequenced: 40 to 45 ophthalmopathy, some 75 hyperthyroidism and approximately 17 hyperthyroidism-to-ophthalmopathy patients. To explore V-J signatures that distinguish ophthalmopathy from hyperthyroidism, a discovery set of 100 patients was enrolled, made up of more than 40 with ophthalmopathy and some 56 with stable hyperthyroidism. For independent validation, a separate cohort was made up of approximately 19 hyperthyroidism patients plus 17 patients who later progressed from hyperthyroidism to ophthalmopathy. T-cell repertoires of thyroid tissue and blood were compared in five or six hyperthyroidism patients. Once sampling was done, hyperthyroidism patients were given methimazole at a starting dose of 30 mg daily, while ophthalmopathy patients were given high-dose intravenous methylprednisolone. Overall results and qualifications from the work: Most expanded thyroid clonotypes with a frequency above 0.001 also appeared in blood, which suggests that blood repertoires may reflect the immune response in the thyroid. No statistical method was used to predetermine the sample size, and group allocation was not hidden from the investigators. In cross-validation, the 13-signature model distinguished ophthalmopathy from stable hyperthyroidism with around 90% sensitivity and 81.08% specificity, while in the test set the corresponding values were around 79% and 71%. In validation, the model predicted ophthalmopathy progression with roughly 68% sensitivity and about 73% specificity; more than ten predicted patients were CT-confirmed with GO in a median of about 6.1 months.

Hyperthyroidism patients were newly diagnosed, with disease duration under 2 months, and aged 18 to 65 years. Patients were excluded if they had other autoimmune diseases, uncontrolled infections, pregnancy or lactation. Diagnosis relied on clinical symptoms, serum thyroxine, TRAb, thyroid ultrasound and orbital computed tomography. Trizol reagent was used to extract the total RNA, and its quality was then checked on an Agilent 2100 Bioanalyzer. CDR1 is given as SGHRS and CDR2 as YFSETQ, both from the germline V gene. The CDR3 runs 14 residues from the cysteine to the phenylalanine. The read is trimmed to its CDR3 DNA, 42 bases read in frame from base 1. Cut back by 0 bases and 8 bases, the V and J ends lie 9 bases apart.

The material sequenced was peripheral blood or thyroid tissue (not recorded which). The chain employs TRBV5-1 and TRBJ1-6; the D gene is not confidently resolved. The sequence was obtained from an adult man with Graves' hyperthyroidism. For the CDR3, the sequence is CASSLGHGDSPLHF. The sequenced DNA: TGCGCCAGCAGCTTGGGACACGGGGATTCACCCCTCCACTTT. Joined to the reference TRBV5-1 and TRBJ1-6 proteins, this CDR3 gives the full variable domain: KAGVTQTPRYLIKTRGQQVTLSCSPISGHRSVSWYQQTPGQGLQFLFEYFSETQRNKGNFPGRFSGRQFSNSRSEMNVSTLELGDSALYLCASSLGHGDSPLHFGNGTRLTVT.